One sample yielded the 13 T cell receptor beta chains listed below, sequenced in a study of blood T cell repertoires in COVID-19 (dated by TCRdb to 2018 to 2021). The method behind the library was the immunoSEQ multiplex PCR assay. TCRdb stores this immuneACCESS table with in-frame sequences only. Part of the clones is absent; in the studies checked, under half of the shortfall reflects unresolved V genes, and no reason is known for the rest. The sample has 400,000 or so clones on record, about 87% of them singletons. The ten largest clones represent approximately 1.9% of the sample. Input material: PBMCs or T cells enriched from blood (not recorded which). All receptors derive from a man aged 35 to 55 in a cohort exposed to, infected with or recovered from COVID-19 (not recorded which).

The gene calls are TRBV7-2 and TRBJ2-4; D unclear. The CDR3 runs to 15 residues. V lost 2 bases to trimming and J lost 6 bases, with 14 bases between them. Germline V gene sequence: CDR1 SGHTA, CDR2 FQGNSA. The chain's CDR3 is CASSLNSLMLNIQYF. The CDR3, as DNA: TGTGCCAGCAGCTTAAACAGTTTGATGCTAAACATTCAGTACTTC.

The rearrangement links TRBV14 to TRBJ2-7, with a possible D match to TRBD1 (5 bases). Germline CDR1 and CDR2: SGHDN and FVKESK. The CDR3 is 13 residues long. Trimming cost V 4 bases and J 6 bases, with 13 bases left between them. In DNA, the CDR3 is TGTGCCAGCAGCCGAACAGGTTACGGCGAGCAGTACTTC. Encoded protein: CASSRTGYGEQYF. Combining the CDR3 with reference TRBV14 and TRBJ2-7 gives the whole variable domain EAGVTQFPSHSVIEKGQTVTLRCDPISGHDNLYWYRRVMGKEIKFLLHFVKESKQDESGMPNNRFLAERTGGTYSTLKVQPAELEDSGVYFCASSRTGYGEQYFGPGTRLTVT.

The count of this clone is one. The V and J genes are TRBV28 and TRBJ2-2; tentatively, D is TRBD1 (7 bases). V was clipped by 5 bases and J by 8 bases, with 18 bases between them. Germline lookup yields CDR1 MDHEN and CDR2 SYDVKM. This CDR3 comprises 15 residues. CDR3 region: CASSTGATGRGELFF. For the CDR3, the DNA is TGTGCCAGCAGTACAGGGGCTACAGGGAGGGGGGAGCTGTTTTTT.

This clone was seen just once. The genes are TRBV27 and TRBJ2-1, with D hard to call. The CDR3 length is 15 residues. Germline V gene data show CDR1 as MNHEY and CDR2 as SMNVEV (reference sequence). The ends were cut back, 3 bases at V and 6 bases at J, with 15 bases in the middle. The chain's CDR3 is CASSLIGDFTNEQFF. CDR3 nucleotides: TGTGCCAGCAGTTTGATTGGAGATTTCACCAATGAGCAGTTCTTC.

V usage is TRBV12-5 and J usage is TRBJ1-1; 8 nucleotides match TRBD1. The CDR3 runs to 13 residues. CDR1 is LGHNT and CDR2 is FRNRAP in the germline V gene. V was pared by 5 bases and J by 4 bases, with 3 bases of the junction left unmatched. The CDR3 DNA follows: TGTGCTAGTGGTCCACAGGGGGTCACTGAAGCTTTCTTT. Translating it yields CASGPQGVTEAFF.

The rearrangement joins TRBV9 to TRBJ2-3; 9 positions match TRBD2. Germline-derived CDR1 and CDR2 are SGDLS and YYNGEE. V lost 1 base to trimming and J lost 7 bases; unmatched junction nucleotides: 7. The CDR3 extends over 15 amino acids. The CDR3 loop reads CASSVPAGGLNTQYF. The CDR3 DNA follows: TGTGCCAGCAGCGTACCAGCGGGAGGCCTGAATACGCAGTATTTT.

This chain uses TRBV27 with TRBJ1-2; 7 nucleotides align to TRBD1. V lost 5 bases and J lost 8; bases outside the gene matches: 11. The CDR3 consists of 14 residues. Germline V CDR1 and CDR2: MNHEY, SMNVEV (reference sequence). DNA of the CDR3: TGTGCCAGCAGTCCTCTCAGGGGGACGCAAGGCTACACCTTC. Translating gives CASSPLRGTQGYTF.

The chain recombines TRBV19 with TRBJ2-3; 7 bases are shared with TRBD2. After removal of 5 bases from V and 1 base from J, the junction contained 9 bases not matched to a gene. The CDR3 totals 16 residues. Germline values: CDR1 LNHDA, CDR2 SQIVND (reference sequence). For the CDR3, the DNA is TGTGCCAGTAGTGGGGGAGCGGGATCACGCACAGATACGCAGTATTTT. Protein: CASSGGAGSRTDTQYF.

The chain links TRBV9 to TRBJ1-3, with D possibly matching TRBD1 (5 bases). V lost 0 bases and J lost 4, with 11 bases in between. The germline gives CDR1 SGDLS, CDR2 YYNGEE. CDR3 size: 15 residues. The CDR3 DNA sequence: TGTGCCAGCAGCGTAGATGCAGGGTCGGGAAACACCATATATTTT. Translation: CASSVDAGSGNTIYF.

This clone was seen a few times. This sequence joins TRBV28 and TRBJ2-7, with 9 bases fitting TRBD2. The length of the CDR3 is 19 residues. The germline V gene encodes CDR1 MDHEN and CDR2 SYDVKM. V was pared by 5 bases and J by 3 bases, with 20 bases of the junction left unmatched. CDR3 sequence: CASSGESGLGLAGNYEQYF. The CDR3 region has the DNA TGTGCCAGCAGTGGGGAGTCGGGTTTAGGGCTAGCGGGAAACTACGAGCAGTACTTC. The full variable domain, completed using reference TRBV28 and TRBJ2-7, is DVKVTQSSRYLVKRTGEKVFLECVQDMDHENMFWYRQDPGLGLRLIYFSYDVKMKEKGDIPEGYSVSREKKERFSLILESASTNQTSMYLCASSGESGLGLAGNYEQYFGPGTRLTVT.

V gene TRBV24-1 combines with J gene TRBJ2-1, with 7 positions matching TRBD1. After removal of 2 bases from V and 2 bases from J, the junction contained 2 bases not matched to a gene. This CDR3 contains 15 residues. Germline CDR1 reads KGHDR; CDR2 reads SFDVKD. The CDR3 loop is CATSDSRGTYNEQFF. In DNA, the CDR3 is TGTGCCACCAGTGATTCCAGGGGGACCTACAATGAGCAGTTCTTC.

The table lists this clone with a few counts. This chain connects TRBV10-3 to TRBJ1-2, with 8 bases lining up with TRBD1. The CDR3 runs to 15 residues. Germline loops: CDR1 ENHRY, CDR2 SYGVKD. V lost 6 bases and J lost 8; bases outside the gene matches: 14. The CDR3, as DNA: TGTGCCATCAGCCAAACCGGGACAGGAAATGGCGGCTACACCTTC. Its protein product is CAISQTGTGNGGYTF.

CDR3 residues: CASSDSFGANVLTF. The CDR3 coding sequence is TGTGCCAGTTCGGACAGCTTTGGGGCCAACGTCCTGACTTTC. The chain employs TRBV19 and TRBJ2-6, with TRBD1 as a possible D gene (6 bases). Looked up from germline, CDR1 is LNHDA and CDR2 is SQIVND (reference sequence). This CDR3 is built from 14 residues. V lost 8 bases, J lost 3 bases, and 11 bases lay in between.